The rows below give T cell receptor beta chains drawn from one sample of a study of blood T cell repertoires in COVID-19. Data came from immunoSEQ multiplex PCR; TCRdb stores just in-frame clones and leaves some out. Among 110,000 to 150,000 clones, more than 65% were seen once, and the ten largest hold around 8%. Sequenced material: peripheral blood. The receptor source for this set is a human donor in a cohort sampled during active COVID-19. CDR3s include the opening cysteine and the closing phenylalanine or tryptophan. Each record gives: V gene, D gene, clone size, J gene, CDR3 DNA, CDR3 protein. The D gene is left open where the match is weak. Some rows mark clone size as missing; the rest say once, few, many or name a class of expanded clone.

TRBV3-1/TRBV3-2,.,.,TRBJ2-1,TGTGCCAGCAGCCTTCGAGGCCCCTACAATGAGCAGTTCTTC,CASSLRGPYNEQFF
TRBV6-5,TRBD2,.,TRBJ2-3,TGTGCCAGCAGTCCTCGAGCGGGGGGCACAGATACGCAGTATTTT,CASSPRAGGTDTQYF
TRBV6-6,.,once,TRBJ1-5,TGTGCCAGCAGTTACCGGAACAGGGAAAATCAGCCCCAGCATTTT,CASSYRNRENQPQHF
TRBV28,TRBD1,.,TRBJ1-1,TGTGCCAGCAGTTTATCAAGGGACAGGGGCAACACTGAAGCTTTCTTT,CASSLSRDRGNTEAFF
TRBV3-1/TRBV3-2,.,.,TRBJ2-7,TGTGCCAGCAGCCAGTTAGGGACACTCAACGAGCAGTACTTC,CASSQLGTLNEQYF
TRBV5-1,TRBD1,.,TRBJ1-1,TGCGCCAGCAGCTTGGGGACAGGGTGGAACACTGAAGCTTTCTTT,CASSLGTGWNTEAFF
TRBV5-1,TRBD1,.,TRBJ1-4,TGCGCCAGCAGCTTGGCCACAGGGGGCGGAGGACTGTTTTTT,CASSLATGGGGLFF
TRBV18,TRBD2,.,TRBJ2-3,TGTGCCAGCTCACCAGCGCCCGGGACTAGCGGGGGTTTTAGCACAGATACGCAGTATTTT,CASSPAPGTSGGFSTDTQYF
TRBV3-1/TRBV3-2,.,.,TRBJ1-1,TGTGCCAGCAGCCAAGAGAGAGGGAAGAACACTGAAGCTTTCTTT,CASSQERGKNTEAFF
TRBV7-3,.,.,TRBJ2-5,TGTGCCAGCAGCTTGGTGGGGGGAAATCAAGAGACCCAGTACTTC,CASSLVGGNQETQYF
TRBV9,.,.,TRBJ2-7,TGTGCCAGCAGCGTAGCTACGAGTTCGAGGGGGGGCGAGCAGTACTTC,CASSVATSSRGGEQYF
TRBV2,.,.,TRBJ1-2,TGTGCCAGCAGTGTTCTGGGGGGAAACTATGGCTACACCTTC,CASSVLGGNYGYTF
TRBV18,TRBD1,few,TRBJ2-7,TGTGCCAGCTCACCGGGGGGACAGGGGGCTTACGAGCAGTACTTC,CASSPGGQGAYEQYF
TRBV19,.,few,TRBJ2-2,TGTGCCAGTAGATTGGGCCTCTCTCCACCCGGGGAGCTGTTTTTT,CASRLGLSPPGELFF
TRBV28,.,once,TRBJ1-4,TGTGCCAGCGGTGACAGTAATGAAAAACTGTTTTTT,CASGDSNEKLFF
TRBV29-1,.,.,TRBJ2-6,TGCAGCGTCCGCCGGACAGCCCTCTCTGGGGCCAACGTCCTGACTTTC,CSVRRTALSGANVLTF
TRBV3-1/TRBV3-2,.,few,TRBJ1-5,TGTGCCAGCAGCCAAGCGGGAAATCAGCCCCAGCATTTT,CASSQAGNQPQHF
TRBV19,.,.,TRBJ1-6,TGTGCCAGTAGTATAGACGGCGGGGATTCACCCCTCCACTTT,CASSIDGGDSPLHF
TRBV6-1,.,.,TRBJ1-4,TGTGCCAGCAATGCAGGGGCGGAGGAAAAACTGTTTTTT,CASNAGAEEKLFF
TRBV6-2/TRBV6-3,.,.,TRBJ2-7,TGTGCCAGCAGTTACGGGCGGCGGGGGCCATACAGAATCCACGAGCAGTACTTC,CASSYGRRGPYRIHEQYF
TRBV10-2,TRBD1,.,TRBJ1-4,TGCGCCAGCAGTGAGCGGGGACAGGGGATGCCCCCCTTGGTGTTTTTT,CASSERGQGMPPLVFF
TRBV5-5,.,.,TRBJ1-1,TGTGCCAGCAGCTCGGGACACTCGTTAATGAACACTGAAGCTTTCTTT,CASSSGHSLMNTEAFF
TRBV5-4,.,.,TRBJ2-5,TGTGCCAGCAGCTTGCCGGGAGACAGATCGGAGACCCAGTACTTC,CASSLPGDRSETQYF
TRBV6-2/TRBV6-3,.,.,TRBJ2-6,TGTGCCAGCAGTGCCGCAGGGGTCGGGGCCAACGTCCTGACTTTC,CASSAAGVGANVLTF
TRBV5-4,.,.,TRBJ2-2,TGTGCCAGCACCCTCCAGCAGGCCGGGGAGCTGTTTTTT,CASTLQQAGELFF
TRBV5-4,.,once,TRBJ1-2,TGTGCCAGCAGCTTGTCGCTGACGGCGGGCTATGGCTACACCTTC,CASSLSLTAGYGYTF
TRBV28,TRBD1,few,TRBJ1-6,TGTGCCAGCAGTGTTCTAGGGGGCAGCTCCTATAATTCACCCCTCCACTTT,CASSVLGGSSYNSPLHF
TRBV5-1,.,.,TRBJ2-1,TGCGCCAGCAGCCAGGGACTGATTGAGCAGTTCTTC,CASSQGLIEQFF
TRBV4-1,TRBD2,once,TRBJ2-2,TGCGCCAGCAGCCTGAAATTGCGACTAGCGGGGGGACGGAACACCGGGGAGCTGTTTTTT,CASSLKLRLAGGRNTGELFF
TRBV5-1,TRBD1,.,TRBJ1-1,TGCGCCAGCAGCTTGACCCAGGGACAGGGTTCCGAAGCTTTCTTT,CASSLTQGQGSEAFF
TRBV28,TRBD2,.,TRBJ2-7,TGTGCCAGCAGGGGAGGGACCTACGAGCAGTACTTC,CASRGGTYEQYF
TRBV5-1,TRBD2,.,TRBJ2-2,TGCGCCAGCAGCTCCTTTAGCGGGGAGAACACCGGGGAGCTGTTTTTT,CASSSFSGENTGELFF
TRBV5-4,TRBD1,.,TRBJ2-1,TGTGCCAGCAGTGCCGGGACAGGGGTCTACAATGAGCAGTTCTTC,CASSAGTGVYNEQFF
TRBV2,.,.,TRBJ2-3,TGTGCCAGCAGTGAAGCGCGTACCCGCACAGATACGCAGTATTTT,CASSEARTRTDTQYF
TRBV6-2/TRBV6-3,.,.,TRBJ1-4,TGTGCCAGCAGTGGGAGGTTGGGTTCGTTT,CASSGRLGSF
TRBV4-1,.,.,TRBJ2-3,TGCGCCAGCAGCCCCCTTAGCACAGATACGCAGTATTTT,CASSPLSTDTQYF
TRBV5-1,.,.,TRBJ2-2,TGCGCCAGCAGCTTTGGGCCTGTAGGGGAAACCGGGGAGCTGTTTTTT,CASSFGPVGETGELFF
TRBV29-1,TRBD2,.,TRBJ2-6,TGCAGCGTGGGGAGGGCTGGGGCCAACGTCCTGACTTTC,CSVGRAGANVLTF
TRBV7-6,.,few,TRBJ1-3,TGTGCCAGCAGCCCGGACTCGCGGGGCACCATATATTTT,CASSPDSRGTIYF
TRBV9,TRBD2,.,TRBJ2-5,TGTGCCAGCAGCGTAGCTCCTCAAGGGGCTTTAGCGGGTGAGACCCAGTACTTC,CASSVAPQGALAGETQYF
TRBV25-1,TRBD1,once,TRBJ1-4,TGTGCCAGCAGTGGGGGGACAGGGGAACTGTTTTTT,CASSGGTGELFF
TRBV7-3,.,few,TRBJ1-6,TGTGCCAGCAGTGTCGGGTCGAGCTCCTATAATTCACCCCTCCACTTT,CASSVGSSSYNSPLHF
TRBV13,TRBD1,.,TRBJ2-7,TGTGCCAGCAGCTTAGGGGACAGGGCGACCTACGAGCAGTACTTC,CASSLGDRATYEQYF
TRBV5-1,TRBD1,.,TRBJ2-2,TGCGCCAGCACGGGACAGCTAAACACCGGGGAGCTGTTTTTT,CASTGQLNTGELFF
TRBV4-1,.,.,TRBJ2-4,TGCGCCAGCAGCAACCCTACAGGGAGTGCCAAAAACATTCAGTACTTC,CASSNPTGSAKNIQYF
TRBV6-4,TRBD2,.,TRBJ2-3,TGTGCCAGCAGTGACTCAGCGGGGGGACTCCCAGATACGCAGTATTTT,CASSDSAGGLPDTQYF
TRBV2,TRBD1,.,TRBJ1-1,TGTGCCAGCAGGAGAACAGGGGTCACTGAAGCTTTCTTT,CASRRTGVTEAFF
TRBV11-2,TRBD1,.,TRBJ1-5,TGTGCCAGCAGCTCTGAGGGGGCTGGCAATCAGCCCCAGCATTTT,CASSSEGAGNQPQHF
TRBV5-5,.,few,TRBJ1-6,TGTGCCAGCAGCTTGGAATCGGATAATTCACCCCTCCACTTT,CASSLESDNSPLHF
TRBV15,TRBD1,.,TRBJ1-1,TGTGCCACCAGCACCATCTGGACAGGGGGGAGCACTGAAGCTTTCTTT,CATSTIWTGGSTEAFF
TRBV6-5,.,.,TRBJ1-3,TGTGCCAGCAGTTACTCGGGGGGGGCGACGGGAAACACCATATATTTT,CASSYSGGATGNTIYF
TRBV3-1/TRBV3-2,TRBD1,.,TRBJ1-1,TGTGCCAGCGGTACGGACAGGGGGAACACTGAAGCTTTCTTT,CASGTDRGNTEAFF
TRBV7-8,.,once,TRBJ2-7,TGTGCCAGCAGCTTAGCACTCGACTCCTACGAGCAGTACTTC,CASSLALDSYEQYF